What follows are 21 T cell receptor beta chains derived from one specimen sequenced in a study of T cells in Graves' hyperthyroidism and ophthalmopathy. Amplified TCR beta CDR3 regions came from RNA transcripts. First-round RT-PCR targeting the TCR CDR3 was performed with the HTBI primer set. TCRdb reprocessed the multiplex PCR reads with MiXCR, giving one entry per CDR3 protein. The table records some 570,000 distinct CDR3 sequences, 12% to 15% of them present only once. The specimen sequenced was blood. Receptors originate from a woman aged 18-29 years with Graves' ophthalmopathy.

This clonotype was observed many times. DNA of the CDR3: TGTGCCTCGTCCAAAAGGGAGAGGGCCAACGTCCTGACTTTC. It translates to CASSKRERANVLTF. This rearrangement joins TRBV30 to TRBJ2-6, with a weak D call TRBD2 (5 bases). V was cut by 7 bases and J by 5 bases, with 15 bases left in between. Germline loops: CDR1 GTSNPN, CDR2 SVGIG (reference sequence). The CDR3 runs 14 residues.

This clonotype was recorded many times. The rearrangement joins TRBV6-1 to TRBJ1-5, with D hard to call. CDR3 length: 15 residues. Per germline, CDR1 MNHNS and CDR2 SASEGT. The ends were cut back, 8 bases at V and 4 bases at J, with 18 bases in the middle. The CDR3 spells CASGTEDGGNQPQHF. The CDR3 region has the DNA TGTGCCAGCGGTACGGAGGATGGAGGGAATCAGCCCCAGCATTTT.

This chain connects TRBV3-1 to TRBJ2-3, with D perhaps matching TRBD2 (7 bases). CDR1 and CDR2 from the germline V gene are LGHDT and YNNKEL (reference sequence). V lost 2 bases, J lost 0 bases, and 15 bases lay in between. The CDR3 is 17 amino acids. The CDR3 here is CASSQPLGGGSTDTQYF. The CDR3 DNA sequence: TGTGCCAGCAGCCAACCCTTAGGGGGGGGGAGCACAGATACGCAGTATTTT.

This clonotype came up many times. The V gene is TRBV7-9, the J gene TRBJ2-5, with D possibly being TRBD2 (6 bases). V lost 5 bases and J 8 bases, leaving 18 bases between the germline ends. Germline CDR1 reads SEHNR; CDR2 reads FQNEAQ (reference sequence). The CDR3 has 14 residues. The CDR3 loop reads CASSGGGTWGTQYF. The CDR3 nucleotides read TGTGCCAGCAGCGGTGGCGGGACGTGGGGAACCCAGTACTTC. Drawing the rest from reference TRBV7-9 and TRBJ2-5, the complete variable domain is DTGVSQNPRHKITKRGQNVTFRCDPISEHNRLYWYRQTLGQGPEFLTYFQNEAQLEKSRLLSDRFSAERPKGSFSTLEIQRTEQGDSAMYLCASSGGGTWGTQYFGPGTRLLVL.

CDR3 protein: CAISDREGNGYTF. The CDR3 DNA follows: TGTGCCATCAGTGACAGGGAAGGGAATGGCTACACCTTC. The gene calls are TRBV10-3 and TRBJ1-2; the D gene is possibly TRBD1 (5 bases). The CDR3 is 13 amino acids. Germline V CDR1 and CDR2: ENHRY, SYGVKD. Between the trimmed V and J ends, which lost 3 bases and 6 bases, there was a span of 11 bases.

The rearrangement uses TRBV20-1 and TRBJ1-2; D is possibly TRBD1 (5 bases). CDR3 size: 16 residues. CDR1 is DFQATT, CDR2 SNEGSKA, per germline (reference sequence). Trimming removed 0 bases from V and 0 bases from J, with 14 bases in between. CDR3: CSAREGLRVTNYGYTF. The DNA for the CDR3 is TGCAGTGCTAGAGAGGGACTGAGAGTCACTAACTATGGCTACACCTTC.

This clonotype showed up many times. This chain joins TRBV28 and TRBJ2-1; a weak D match, TRBD1 (6 bases). Germline V lookup: CDR1 MDHEN, CDR2 SYDVKM. V was shortened by 6 bases and J by 4 bases, with 13 bases between the two germline ends. The CDR3 is 14 residues long. In DNA, the CDR3 is TGTGCCAGCAGCCGGGACATTGAATACAATGAGCAGTTCTTC. It codes for CASSRDIEYNEQFF. Full variable domain (missing parts from reference TRBV28 and TRBJ2-1): DVKVTQSSRYLVKRTGEKVFLECVQDMDHENMFWYRQDPGLGLRLIYFSYDVKMKEKGDIPEGYSVSREKKERFSLILESASTNQTSMYLCASSRDIEYNEQFFGPGTRLTVL.

This clonotype appeared a single time. This may stem from a read error, because a much larger clone lies one nucleotide away. The CDR3 DNA is TGCGCCAGCAGCTTGGCCCCGGGACAGGGTTTCACTGAAGCTTTCTTT. As protein: CASSLAPGQGFTEAFF. This chain joins TRBV5-1 and TRBJ1-1, with TRBD1 matching over 9 bases. The J segment lost 4 bases and the V segment lost 0 bases, leaving 7 bases of the junction unmatched. This CDR3 comprises 16 residues. Germline CDR1 and CDR2: SGHRS and YFSETQ.

On this clonotype: This may stem from a read error, because a much larger clone lies one nucleotide away. The V gene is TRBV15, the J gene TRBJ1-1, with D perhaps TRBD1 (6 bases). The CDR3 consists of 15 residues. Germline V CDR1 and CDR2: LNHNV, YYDKDF (reference sequence). CDR3 sequence: CATNRDPGGHTEAFF. Here the CDR3 DNA reads TGTGCCACCAACAGAGATCCGGGGGGCCACACTGAAGCTTTCTTT.

To note about this clonotype: A single base separates this from a much larger clone, so it may be a read error. The chain has TRBV7-6 and TRBJ2-5, with TRBD2 matching over 7 bases. The CDR3 covers 14 residues. CDR1 is SGHVS and CDR2 is FNYEAQ in the germline V gene. As DNA, the CDR3 is TGTACCAGCAGCTCCGGGCGGGGGCAAGAGACCCAGTACTTC. It encodes CTSSSGRGQETQYF.

Ten or more counts support this clonotype. The chain carries TRBV7-9 and TRBJ2-2; 9 bases fit TRBD1. Germline CDR1 is SEHNR and CDR2 is FQNEAQ (reference sequence). The junction had 9 bases not matched to a gene; V was cut back by 6 bases and J by 4 bases. This CDR3 region has 16 residues. The CDR3 loop is CASSLPGQGLTGELFF. For the CDR3, the DNA is TGTGCCAGCAGTCTGCCGGGACAGGGCCTCACCGGGGAGCTGTTTTTT. The full variable domain, with the rest looked up from reference TRBV7-9 and TRBJ2-2, is DTGVSQNPRHKITKRGQNVTFRCDPISEHNRLYWYRQTLGQGPEFLTYFQNEAQLEKSRLLSDRFSAERPKGSFSTLEIQRTEQGDSAMYLCASSLPGQGLTGELFFGEGSRLTVL.

This clonotype has more than one count but fewer than ten. The chain recombines TRBV19 with TRBJ2-6; D not resolved. V lost 6 bases, J lost 0 bases, and 9 bases lay in between. The CDR3 sequence is 15 residues long. Germline V gene data show CDR1 as LNHDA and CDR2 as SQIVND (reference sequence). CDR3 residues: CASSSLSSGANVLTF. The CDR3 bases are TGTGCCAGTAGCAGCCTAAGCTCTGGGGCCAACGTCCTGACTTTC.

This clonotype was counted once. The rearrangement links TRBV6-2 or TRBV6-3 to TRBJ1-1; 11 nucleotides align to TRBD1. CDR1 and CDR2 (germline): MNHEY, SVGEGT. Unmatched junction bases numbered 10, after V lost 1 base and J lost 3 bases. The CDR3 spans 18 residues. CDR3 coding DNA: TGTGCCAGCAGTTACTTCGGAGGACAGGGGGCAATGGACACTGAAGCTTTCTTT. Its protein is CASSYFGGQGAMDTEAFF.

V and J are TRBV12-3 or TRBV12-4 and TRBJ1-3, with D perhaps matching TRBD1 (6 bases). The V end lost 1 base, the J end lost 5 bases, and 15 bases lay between the germline ends. The CDR3 totals 16 residues. CDR3 residues: CASSLEGQGSRNTIYF. The CDR3 nucleotides are TGTGCCAGCAGTTTAGAGGGGCAGGGGAGCCGAAACACCATATATTTT.

Many counts were recorded for this clonotype. This rearrangement joins TRBV12-3 or TRBV12-4 to TRBJ2-3, with 11 bases lining up with TRBD1. This CDR3 is built from 14 residues. V was pared by 6 bases and J by 4 bases, with 3 bases of the junction left unmatched. The CDR3 DNA sequence: TGTGCCAGCAGCCGGGGACAGGGGGCAGATACGCAGTATTTT. Its protein is CASSRGQGADTQYF.

Ten or more counts support this clonotype. This chain joins TRBV5-1 and TRBJ2-3; 7 bases are a match to TRBD2. Germline trimming cut 2 bases from V and 0 bases from J; bases unmatched to any gene: 3. Germline V gives CDR1 SGHRS, CDR2 YFSETQ. CDR3 length: 15 amino acids. This CDR3 is CASSFGLESTDTQYF. For the CDR3, the DNA is TGCGCCAGCAGCTTCGGACTAGAAAGCACAGATACGCAGTATTTT.

This clonotype was seen at least ten times. The J gene is TRBJ1-1, the V gene TRBV19; 7 nucleotides line up with TRBD1. In germline, CDR1 is LNHDA, CDR2 SQIVND (reference sequence). V lost 4 bases and J lost 0; bases outside the gene matches: 5. The CDR3 has 15 residues. In nucleotides, the CDR3 is TGTGCCAGTAGTAGGGCGGGACAGATGAACACTGAAGCTTTCTTT. This sequence encodes CASSRAGQMNTEAFF.

This clonotype was detected many times. The CDR3 is CASRPLGGTSGRKPYEQYF. The CDR3 DNA reads as TGTGCCAGCAGACCTTTGGGGGGGACTAGCGGGAGAAAACCCTACGAGCAGTACTTC. This chain links TRBV28 with TRBJ2-7; TRBD2 matches at 14 bases. Germline V CDR1 and CDR2: MDHEN, SYDVKM. This CDR3 is built from 19 residues. After removal of 6 bases from V and 2 bases from J, the junction contained 15 bases not matched to a gene.

This clonotype has ten or more counts. V is TRBV5-8 and J is TRBJ2-1; 12 bases are shared with TRBD2. CDR3 length equals 17 residues. The trim removed 3 bases at V and 9 bases at J, leaving 13 bases unmatched. Germline CDR1 SGHTS, CDR2 YDEGEE. The chain's CDR3 is CASSWFSGTSGLAEQFF. CDR3 in DNA: TGTGCCAGCAGCTGGTTTTCCGGGACTAGCGGGTTGGCTGAGCAGTTCTTC.

This clonotype occurred many times. This chain links TRBV28 with TRBJ1-1; 10 positions agree with TRBD1. The V gene's germline CDR1 is MDHEN and CDR2 SYDVKM. With V trimmed by 6 bases and J by 8 bases, 6 bases remained unmatched. This CDR3 is built from 13 residues. The CDR3 DNA is TGTGCCAGCAGGGGGGACAGGGGAAAAGAAGCTTTCTTT. Amino acid sequence: CASRGDRGKEAFF.

This chain links TRBV4-2 with TRBJ2-5; D is possibly TRBD1 or TRBD2 (5 bases each). Germline lookup yields CDR1 LGHNA and CDR2 YNFKEQ. The ends were cut back, 2 bases at V and 2 bases at J, with 18 bases in the middle. CDR3 length: 17 amino acids. Here the CDR3 reads CASSQRGYRDGQETQYF. DNA of the CDR3: TGTGCCAGCAGCCAAAGGGGCTACCGGGACGGGCAAGAGACCCAGTACTTC.